Reported below is one T cell receptor beta chain. The CDR3 totals 15 residues. Germline assignment: CDR1 MNHEY and CDR2 SVGAGI. The V gene end was trimmed by 7 bases and the J gene end by 1 base; junction bases not matched to a gene: 5. The data were produced by immunoSEQ multiplex PCR, yet TCRdb's version contains in-frame clones alone and is incomplete. The repertoire holds some 120,000 clones, with over 85% as singletons. This specimen comes from a study of control samples from healthy donors and cancer patients. Sequenced material: blood. The chain combines TRBV6-5 with TRBJ1-5, with 9 nucleotides matching TRBD1. The source of this sequence is a man aged 25-40 years in good health. CDR3 DNA: TGTGCCAGCAACATGGACAGGGGAAGCAATCAGCCCCAGCATTTT. Translating it yields CASNMDRGSNQPQHF.